A single sample gave rise to the 27 T cell receptor beta chains below, sequenced in a study of OX40 agonist ivuxolimab in advanced cancers. The protocol was immunoSEQ multiplex PCR, while the TCRdb copy is restricted to in-frame clones and leaves out a portion. Of 70,000 to 90,000 clones listed, roughly 86% are singletons. Specimen: CD4+ or CD8+ T cells sorted from blood, collected in a trial of the OX40 agonist ivuxolimab. The receptors originated from an adult with an advanced solid tumor such as melanoma, head and neck, liver or kidney cancer.

CDR3 bases: TGTGCCAGCAGCCAGCAGGGGGCGGAAGGCTACACCTTC. Its translation is CASSQQGAEGYTF. This sequence joins TRBV7-9 and TRBJ1-2, with TRBD1 matching 8 bases. The CDR3 contains 13 residues. The V segment lost 5 bases and the J segment 8 bases; nucleotides outside the gene matches: 7. Looked up from germline, CDR1 is SEHNR and CDR2 is FQNEAQ (reference sequence).

The V gene is TRBV28, the J gene TRBJ2-1; TRBD2 aligns across 8 bases. With 8 bases clipped from V and 4 bases from J, the junction kept 10 bases outside the gene matches. CDR1 and CDR2 (germline): MDHEN, SYDVKM. This CDR3 spans 15 amino acids. CDR3 nucleotides: TGTGCCAGCGTGAATGCGGGAGGAAAGTACAATGAGCAGTTCTTC. This encodes CASVNAGGKYNEQFF.

V and J are TRBV9 and TRBJ2-2; a possible D gene is TRBD1 (6 bases). Germline lookup yields CDR1 SGDLS and CDR2 YYNGEE. V lost 4 bases, J lost 4 bases, and 17 bases lay in between. The CDR3 has 16 amino acids. CDR3 sequence reads: CASSPHNRAGTGELFF. The CDR3 nucleotides are TGTGCCAGCAGCCCCCATAACAGGGCAGGCACCGGGGAGCTGTTTTTT.

V and J are TRBV19 and TRBJ2-2; D is ambiguous. Deletions cut 4 bases from V and 3 bases from J, with 9 bases between. Germline V gene sequence: CDR1 LNHDA, CDR2 SQIVND (reference sequence). CDR3 length: 14 amino acids. The CDR3 region is CASSTGRHTGELFF. CDR3 sequence (DNA): TGTGCCAGTAGTACCGGACGTCACACCGGGGAGCTGTTTTTT.

The chain joins TRBV5-8 to TRBJ1-2; D remains unclear. Germline V gives CDR1 SGHTS, CDR2 YDEGEE. Trimming cost V 4 bases and J 4 bases, with 17 bases left between them. The length of the CDR3 is 15 residues. Here the CDR3 reads CASSLRAAAFYGYTF. The CDR3 region has the DNA TGTGCCAGCAGCCTTCGGGCGGCAGCTTTCTATGGCTACACCTTC.

This clone appeared a few times. The V and J genes are TRBV7-2 and TRBJ1-5, with D unresolved. The CDR3 has 12 amino acids. Germline lookup yields CDR1 SGHTA and CDR2 FQGNSA. Deletions cut 0 bases from V and 7 bases from J, with 4 bases between. This CDR3 is CASSLAKQPQHF. In DNA form, the CDR3 reads TGTGCCAGCAGCTTAGCGAAGCAGCCCCAGCATTTT.

The sample holds one count of this clone. The rearrangement uses TRBV7-2 and TRBJ1-3; D uncertain. Trimming left V 3 bases short and J 0 bases short, with 15 bases between. CDR3 length: 17 amino acids. CDR1 and CDR2 (germline): SGHTA, FQGNSA. The CDR3 DNA is TGTGCCAGCAGCTTGGATAATCGACTGAGCTCTGGAAACACCATATATTTT. This translates into CASSLDNRLSSGNTIYF. Based on the CDR3 plus reference TRBV7-2 and TRBJ1-3, the full variable domain is GAGVSQSPSNKVTEKGKDVELRCDPISGHTALYWYRQSLGQGLEFLIYFQGNSAPDKSGLPSDRFSAERTGGSVSTLTIQRTQQEDSAVYLCASSLDNRLSSGNTIYFGEGSWLTVV.

The gene calls are TRBV18 and TRBJ1-5; 7 bases fit TRBD1. Germline lookup yields CDR1 KGHSH and CDR2 LQKENI. V gave up 5 bases and J gave up 1 base; unmatched junction bases: 11. The CDR3 totals 17 residues. The CDR3 reads CASSEDRRSMSNQPQHF. CDR3 coding DNA: TGTGCCAGCTCAGAGGACAGGAGATCGATGAGCAATCAGCCCCAGCATTTT. The variable domain in full, with the rest retrieved from reference TRBV18 and TRBJ1-5, is NAGVMQNPRHLVRRRGQEARLRCSPMKGHSHVYWYRQLPEEGLKFMVYLQKENIIDESGMPKERFSAEFPKEGPSILRIQQVVRGDSAAYFCASSEDRRSMSNQPQHFGDGTRLSIL.

A single count supports this clone. The rearrangement links TRBV12-5 to TRBJ2-1, with 10 bases aligning to TRBD1. Germline V gene data show CDR1 as LGHNT and CDR2 as FRNRAP. This CDR3 is built from 14 residues. V gave up 5 bases and J gave up 7 bases; unmatched junction bases: 5. This chain's CDR3 is CASGRQGATNEQFF. For the CDR3, the DNA is TGTGCTAGTGGTCGACAGGGGGCCACGAATGAGCAGTTCTTC.

The J gene is TRBJ1-2, the V gene TRBV6-1; TRBD1 might be the D (6 bases). CDR1 is MNHNS, CDR2 SASEGT, per germline. The CDR3 totals 16 residues. Trimming stripped 4 bases from V and 5 bases from J, with 20 bases between. This CDR3 reads CASSGTDRLGGYGYTF. DNA of the CDR3: TGTGCCAGCAGTGGAACCGACAGGTTAGGAGGATATGGCTACACCTTC.

The chain joins TRBV5-1 to TRBJ2-1; D remains ambiguous. V was pared by 0 bases and J by 9 bases, with 7 bases between. The CDR3 is 12 amino acids. CDR1 SGHRS and CDR2 YFSETQ come from the germline V gene. The CDR3 DNA follows: TGCGCCAGCAGCTTGGGGGCCCGTGAGCAGTTCTTC. Its translation: CASSLGAREQFF.

The CDR3 DNA reads as TGTGCCAGCAGGGTAACCACAATGCCGAATCAGCCCCAGCATTTT. Amino acids: CASRVTTMPNQPQHF. The chain uses TRBV2 and TRBJ1-5, with D uncertain. CDR3 size: 15 residues. V lost 6 bases and J 4 bases, leaving 16 bases between the germline ends. CDR1 and CDR2 (germline): SNHLY, FYNNEI.

The chain joins TRBV7-8 to TRBJ2-7; D remains ambiguous. CDR3 length: 16 residues. The V gene's germline CDR1 is SGHVS and CDR2 FQNEAQ. V was shortened by 5 bases and J by 3 bases, with 20 bases between the two germline ends. DNA for the CDR3: TGTGCCAGCAGCACACTCCTGGGCAGAGACCACTACGAGCAGTACTTC. Residues: CASSTLLGRDHYEQYF.

The chain combines TRBV9 with TRBJ1-1, with D tentatively TRBD1 (5 bases). This CDR3 is built from 15 residues. V lost 0 bases and J 1 base, leaving 10 bases between the germline ends. From germline, CDR1 is SGDLS and CDR2 YYNGEE. The CDR3 is CASSVDGRGNTEAFF. The CDR3 bases are TGTGCCAGCAGCGTAGATGGTAGGGGGAACACTGAAGCTTTCTTT.

The chain employs TRBV7-9 and TRBJ1-1; 7 bases fit TRBD1. CDR1 and CDR2 from the germline V gene are SEHNR and FQNEAQ (reference sequence). Germline trimming cut 4 bases from V and 11 bases from J; bases unmatched to any gene: 7. This CDR3 region has 12 residues. The CDR3 reads CASSSTDRNAFF. The DNA for the CDR3 is TGTGCCAGCAGCTCCACGGACAGGAACGCTTTCTTT.

V is TRBV2 and J is TRBJ2-6, with D maybe TRBD1 (7 bases). Trimming removed 8 bases from V and 0 bases from J, with 20 bases in between. The CDR3 sequence is 18 residues long. Germline lookup yields CDR1 SNHLY and CDR2 FYNNEI. In DNA form, the CDR3 reads TGTGCCAGCTCAAAGGGGGCGGGGCGGAACTCTGGGGCCAACGTCCTGACTTTC. Amino acids: CASSKGAGRNSGANVLTF.

The gene calls are TRBV18 and TRBJ2-4; D ambiguous. Per germline, CDR1 KGHSH and CDR2 LQKENI. The CDR3 runs to 15 residues. V was cut by 4 bases and J by 0 bases, with 10 bases left in between. CDR3 nucleotides: TGTGCCAGCTCACAGGAGATTCTAGCCAAAAACATTCAGTACTTC. Residues: CASSQEILAKNIQYF.

This clone was found once. The genes are TRBV5-6 and TRBJ2-7, with 13 positions matching TRBD2. The CDR3 runs to 16 residues. V lost 2 bases and J lost 5; bases outside the gene matches: 7. Germline loops: CDR1 SGHDT, CDR2 YYEEEE. This chain's CDR3 is CASSFRTSGRYNEQYF. CDR3 bases: TGTGCCAGCAGCTTCCGGACTAGCGGGAGATACAACGAGCAGTACTTC.

The chain joins TRBV30 to TRBJ1-1; D gene uncertain. Germline CDR1 reads GTSNPN; CDR2 reads SVGIG (reference sequence). The germline V and J ends were trimmed by 3 bases and 0 bases, with 8 bases remaining between them. CDR3 length: 13 residues. The CDR3 loop reads CAWRGQLNTEAFF. The CDR3 DNA is TGTGCCTGGAGAGGGCAGCTGAACACTGAAGCTTTCTTT.

The chain uses TRBV27 and TRBJ1-5; D not certain. Germline CDR1 and CDR2: MNHEY and SMNVEV (reference sequence). This CDR3 comprises 14 residues. Trimming took 0 bases from V and 4 from J, leaving 7 bases between them. CDR3 nucleotide sequence: TGTGCCAGCAGTTTATCACCCTTTAATCAGCCCCAGCATTTT. It specifies CASSLSPFNQPQHF.

The chain joins TRBV25-1 to TRBJ2-2, with 7 bases aligning to TRBD1. Germline-derived CDR1 and CDR2 are MGHDK and SYGVNS. The CDR3 has 16 residues. Trimming took 6 bases from V and 2 from J; bases not matched to a gene: 9. Here the CDR3 DNA reads TGTGCCAGCAGGCGACAGGGCGGAGAAAACACCGGGGAGCTGTTTTTT. It is translated as CASRRQGGENTGELFF.

V usage is TRBV14 and J usage is TRBJ2-1; D is perhaps TRBD2 (6 bases). This CDR3 contains 14 residues. Germline V gene data show CDR1 as SGHDN and CDR2 as FVKESK. V was cut by 4 bases and J by 4 bases, with 11 bases left in between. The CDR3, as DNA: TGTGCCAGCAGCCTTTTAGCGGCGTACAATGAGCAGTTCTTC. Amino acid sequence: CASSLLAAYNEQFF. The whole variable domain, filled in from reference TRBV14 and TRBJ2-1, reads EAGVTQFPSHSVIEKGQTVTLRCDPISGHDNLYWYRRVMGKEIKFLLHFVKESKQDESGMPNNRFLAERTGGTYSTLKVQPAELEDSGVYFCASSLLAAYNEQFFGPGTRLTVL.

The genes are TRBV27 and TRBJ2-3, with 9 positions matching TRBD1. V lost 6 bases and J lost 5; bases outside the gene matches: 9. This CDR3 comprises 15 residues. From germline, CDR1 is MNHEY and CDR2 SMNVEV (reference sequence). The CDR3 coding sequence is TGTGCCAGCAGCCTGGCCGGGACAGGGAAAGATACGCAGTATTTT. Encoded protein: CASSLAGTGKDTQYF.

The rearrangement links TRBV6-4 to TRBJ2-6, with D unclear. V lost 7 bases to trimming and J lost 0 bases, with 13 bases between them. The germline V gene has CDR1 MRHNA and CDR2 SNTAGT. This CDR3 contains 16 residues. CDR3: CASTPGFGSGANVLTF. CDR3 DNA sequence: TGTGCCAGCACCCCCGGGTTTGGCTCTGGGGCCAACGTCCTGACTTTC.

This clone was seen many times. V usage is TRBV20-1 and J usage is TRBJ2-7; a weak D match, TRBD1 (5 bases). The CDR3 consists of 11 residues. The V end lost 5 bases, the J end lost 4 bases, and 9 bases lay between the germline ends. Germline V gives CDR1 DFQATT, CDR2 SNEGSKA (reference sequence). DNA of the CDR3: TGCAGTGCTTCAGGGCAGTACGAGCAGTACTTC. Its translation: CSASGQYEQYF.

The CDR3 DNA reads TGTGCCAGCAGCCCCCCCCCGGGGGGGGGCACAGATACGCAGTATTTT. Translating it yields CASSPPPGGGTDTQYF. The chain recombines TRBV5-4 with TRBJ2-3; 8 nucleotides align to TRBD2. This CDR3 region has 16 residues. V lost 4 bases to trimming and J lost 1 base; unmatched junction nucleotides: 8. Per the germline V gene, CDR1 is SGHNT and CDR2 is YYREEE (reference sequence).

The rearrangement links TRBV30 to TRBJ1-5; TRBD1 might be the D (6 bases). Per the germline V gene, CDR1 is GTSNPN and CDR2 is SVGIG (reference sequence). With 1 base removed from V and 5 bases from J, the gap between germline ends came to 12 bases. CDR3 length: 14 residues. CDR3 sequence: CAWSAQGRDQPQHF. The CDR3 nucleotides read TGTGCCTGGAGTGCCCAGGGGAGAGATCAGCCCCAGCATTTT.